In its sample, the clone carrying this T cell receptor (beta chain) was seen once. The sample originates from a study of blood T cell repertoires in COVID-19. Whole-study context: The analysed material was cDNA or gDNA that came from T cells, B-cell-depleted T cells, or PBMCs.

Trimming took 3 bases from V and 3 from J, leaving 15 bases between them. Germline loops: CDR1 MGHRA, CDR2 YSYEKL. There are 15 residues in the CDR3. Symptom resolution, clearance, or two negative PCRs marked the recovered donors of Cohort 3. The authors' processing: For nucleated cells, counts were estimated from reference gene primer amplification. Assay used: immunoSEQ multiplex PCR; TCRdb lists only in-frame clones, some missing. V and J calls and clone size are copied from that table; D and trimming were computed from the DNA. The sample records over 200,000 clones, just under 85% being singletons.

The sequenced sample was PBMCs or T cells enriched from blood (not recorded which). This rearrangement joins TRBV4-1 to TRBJ2-7, with D maybe TRBD2 (5 bases). The source is a man aged 40-49 years who had recovered from COVID-19. The CDR3 coding sequence is TGCGCCAGCAGCCACCTCCTGGTAGCGAGCTACGAGCAGTACTTC. Its protein is CASSHLLVASYEQYF.